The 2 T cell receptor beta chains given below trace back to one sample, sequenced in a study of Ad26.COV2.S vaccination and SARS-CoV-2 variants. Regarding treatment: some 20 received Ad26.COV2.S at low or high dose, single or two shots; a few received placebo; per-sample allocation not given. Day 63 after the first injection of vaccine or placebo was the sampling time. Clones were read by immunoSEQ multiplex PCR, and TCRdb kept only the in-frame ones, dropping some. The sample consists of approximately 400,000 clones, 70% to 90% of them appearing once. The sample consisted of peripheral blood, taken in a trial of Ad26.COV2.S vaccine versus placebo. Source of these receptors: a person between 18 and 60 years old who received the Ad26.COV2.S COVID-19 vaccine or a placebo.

The CDR3 DNA sequence: TGTGCCACCAGCAGAGATTCCCTGGCCGACAGGAACTATGGCTACACCTTC. Residues: CATSRDSLADRNYGYTF. The chain uses TRBV15 and TRBJ1-2; possible D gene TRBD1, 6 bases. V lost 0 bases, J lost 2 bases, and 16 bases lay in between. The CDR3 runs 17 residues. The germline gives CDR1 LNHNV, CDR2 YYDKDF (reference sequence).

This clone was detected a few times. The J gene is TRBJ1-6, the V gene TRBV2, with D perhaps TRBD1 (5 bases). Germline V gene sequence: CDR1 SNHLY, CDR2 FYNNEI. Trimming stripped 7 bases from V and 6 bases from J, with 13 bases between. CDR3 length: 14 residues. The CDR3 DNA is TGTGCCAGCACAACCGGACAACCTAATTCACCCCTCCACTTT. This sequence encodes CASTTGQPNSPLHF.